The present entry profiles one T cell receptor (beta chain) with its context. How the authors handled the data: Reference gene primer amplification gave estimated nucleated cell counts. Profiling relied on immunoSEQ multiplex PCR, and the TCRdb table lists in-frame clones only, not all of them. The V and J calls and clone size are taken from that table; D and trimming were inferred from the DNA. The sample has about 100,000 clones, roughly nine tenths seen once; the top ten hold 0.85% to 1%. The sample belongs to a study of blood T cell repertoires in COVID-19. Overall study context: Samples taken during acute and convalescent COVID-19 were collected in the United States, Italy and Spain.

The germline V gene has CDR1 SNHLY and CDR2 FYNNEI. The CDR3 is 16 residues long. V was cut by 2 bases and J by 1 base, with 13 bases left in between. The TCR sequence derives from a man aged 55-75 years with acute or convalescent COVID-19. Sequenced sample: peripheral blood. This rearrangement joins TRBV2 to TRBJ2-3; tentative D call: TRBD1 (5 bases). CDR3 coding DNA: TGTGCCAGCAGTGAAATGGGGCCCGAGGGCACAGATACGCAGTATTTT. Translating it yields CASSEMGPEGTDTQYF. The full variable domain, in which reference TRBV2 and TRBJ2-3 provide the parts outside the CDR3, is EPEVTQTPSHQVTQMGQEVILRCVPISNHLYFYWYRQILGQKVEFLVSFYNNEISEKSEIFDDQFSVERPDGSNFTLKIRSTKLEDSAMYFCASSEMGPEGTDTQYFGPGTRLTVL.